These 21 T cell receptor beta chains were all obtained from the same sample, sequenced in a study of T-cell reconstitution after alpha-beta-depleted transplantation in children. This sample's TCRbeta library carried unique molecular identifier barcodes. TCRdb passed the PCR reads through MiXCR, listing each CDR3 protein once. The profile shows approximately 270,000 distinct CDR3 sequences, almost 10% of them singletons. The sequencing here drew on PBMCs from the stem cell graft donor, taken from the stem cell graft. All receptors come from a human donor who donated a stem cell graft to a child with SCID.

The chain is built from TRBV6-5 and TRBJ2-3; TRBD1 aligns across 7 bases. With 4 bases clipped from V and 0 bases from J, the junction kept 10 bases outside the gene matches. Germline CDR1 reads MNHEY; CDR2 reads SVGAGI. The CDR3 contains 17 residues. The CDR3 protein is CASSLQGIATSTDTQYF. Here the CDR3 DNA reads TGTGCCAGCAGTTTACAGGGGATCGCTACCAGCACAGATACGCAGTATTTT.

This clonotype was detected a few times. The chain links TRBV2 to TRBJ2-3, with a tentative D call TRBD2 (5 bases). Germline CDR1 and CDR2: SNHLY and FYNNEI. The CDR3 is 14 amino acids. V gave up 7 bases and J gave up 2 bases, with 13 bases separating them. The CDR3 is CASIRERSTDTQYF. For the CDR3, the DNA is TGTGCCAGCATAAGGGAGCGGTCCACAGATACGCAGTATTTT. The full variable domain, its missing parts supplied by reference TRBV2 and TRBJ2-3, is EPEVTQTPSHQVTQMGQEVILRCVPISNHLYFYWYRQILGQKVEFLVSFYNNEISEKSEIFDDQFSVERPDGSNFTLKIRSTKLEDSAMYFCASIRERSTDTQYFGPGTRLTVL.

This clonotype has ten or more counts. The chain links TRBV10-3 to TRBJ2-1, with TRBD2 identical over 7 bases. After removal of 1 base from V and 7 bases from J, the junction contained 4 bases not matched to a gene. This CDR3 region has 14 residues. Per the germline V gene, CDR1 is ENHRY and CDR2 is SYGVKD. The CDR3 DNA follows: TGTGCCATCAGTGAGTTTCGGGAGGTTAATGAGCAGTTCTTC. Translated, it gives CAISEFREVNEQFF.

This clonotype was counted between two and nine times. V is TRBV4-1 and J is TRBJ2-7, with TRBD1 matching 12 bases. CDR1 MGHRA and CDR2 YSYEKL come from the germline V gene. V shed 3 bases and J 3 bases; nucleotides not matched to a gene: 6. The CDR3 sequence is 16 residues long. CDR3 region: CASSQTRDRGRYEQYF. The CDR3 nucleotides are TGCGCCAGCAGCCAGACCCGGGACAGGGGGCGCTACGAGCAGTACTTC.

The chain joins TRBV12-3 or TRBV12-4 to TRBJ1-5; TRBD1 aligns across 7 bases. The CDR3 spans 17 residues. Germline trimming cut 3 bases from V and 0 bases from J; bases unmatched to any gene: 8. The CDR3: CASSFGQGGPSNQPQHF. For the CDR3, the DNA is TGTGCCAGCAGTTTTGGCCAGGGGGGACCTAGCAATCAGCCCCAGCATTTT.

This chain uses TRBV27 with TRBJ1-6; D gene uncertain. Germline V gives CDR1 MNHEY, CDR2 SMNVEV (reference sequence). V shed 6 bases and J shed 0 bases, with 6 bases lying between them. The length of the CDR3 is 14 residues. The CDR3 is CASRPGSYNSPLHF. In DNA, the CDR3 is TGTGCCAGCAGGCCAGGCTCCTATAATTCACCCCTCCACTTT.

The table lists this clonotype with a few counts. The chain combines TRBV27 with TRBJ1-1, with TRBD1 matching over 11 bases. The CDR3 is 14 residues long. V trimming: 7 bases; J trimming: 11 bases; junction bases outside the gene matches: 12. The germline V gene encodes CDR1 MNHEY and CDR2 SMNVEV (reference sequence). The CDR3 region is CASTPLPDRGQAFF. DNA for the CDR3: TGTGCCAGCACCCCACTTCCGGACAGGGGGCAGGCTTTCTTT.

This clonotype was counted between two and nine times. The chain joins TRBV20-1 to TRBJ2-7; tentatively, D is TRBD2 (6 bases). The V gene lost 3 bases and the J gene lost 3 bases, with 12 bases spanning the gap. Looked up from germline, CDR1 is DFQATT and CDR2 is SNEGSKA (reference sequence). The CDR3 length is 13 residues. The CDR3 DNA reads TGCAGTGCTAGGGCGGGGAAAGGCTACGAGCAGTACTTC. This codes for CSARAGKGYEQYF.

This clonotype was found a few times. The chain links TRBV14 to TRBJ1-1, with D hard to call. The length of the CDR3 is 16 residues. CDR1 and CDR2 (germline): SGHDN, FVKESK. Trimming took 3 bases from V and 0 from J, leaving 14 bases between them. The CDR3 coding sequence is TGTGCCAGCAGCCAGGCGGAGGCGGCCATGAACACTGAAGCTTTCTTT. Amino acid sequence: CASSQAEAAMNTEAFF.

This clonotype was found a few times. The chain has TRBV5-6 and TRBJ2-5; maybe TRBD2 (5 bases). The CDR3 has 13 residues. Germline CDR1 SGHDT, CDR2 YYEEEE. V was trimmed by 4 bases and J by 4 bases, leaving 11 bases between them. CDR3 region: CASSAGLGETQYF. The CDR3 region has the DNA TGTGCCAGCAGCGCTGGACTCGGAGAGACCCAGTACTTC. The complete variable domain, with remaining parts taken from reference TRBV5-6 and TRBJ2-5, reads DAGVTQSPTHLIKTRGQQVTLRCSPKSGHDTVSWYQQALGQGPQFIFQYYEEEERQRGNFPDRFSGHQFPNYSSELNVNALLLGDSALYLCASSAGLGETQYFGPGTRLLVL.

Only a few counts were recorded for this clonotype. The chain links TRBV5-6 to TRBJ2-1; D is uncertain. This CDR3 region has 15 residues. From germline, CDR1 is SGHDT and CDR2 YYEEEE. Trimming left V 2 bases short and J 0 bases short, with 9 bases between. The CDR3 coding sequence is TGTGCCAGCAGCTTTCCTTCAAGCTCCTACAATGAGCAGTTCTTC. Translated, it gives CASSFPSSSYNEQFF. Full variable domain (outside the CDR3, taken from reference TRBV5-6 and TRBJ2-1): DAGVTQSPTHLIKTRGQQVTLRCSPKSGHDTVSWYQQALGQGPQFIFQYYEEEERQRGNFPDRFSGHQFPNYSSELNVNALLLGDSALYLCASSFPSSSYNEQFFGPGTRLTVL.

This clonotype was found a few times. The chain is built from TRBV5-1 and TRBJ2-3, with a possible D match to TRBD2 (6 bases). This CDR3 spans 17 amino acids. Germline CDR1 SGHRS, CDR2 YFSETQ. V shed 0 bases and J shed 3 bases, with 17 bases lying between them. The CDR3 bases are TGCGCCAGCAGCTTGGGGGTACGTTGGGAGGAAACAGATACGCAGTATTTT. This translates into CASSLGVRWEETDTQYF.

The V gene is TRBV9, the J gene TRBJ2-2; 9 nucleotides agree with TRBD1. The CDR3 runs 15 residues. V gave up 3 bases and J gave up 7 bases; unmatched junction bases: 7. Germline CDR1 is SGDLS and CDR2 is YYNGEE. This chain's CDR3 is CASSERTGANGELFF. The CDR3 bases are TGTGCCAGCAGCGAGAGGACAGGGGCGAACGGGGAGCTGTTTTTT.

V usage is TRBV6-6 and J usage is TRBJ2-2; D may be TRBD2 (6 bases). Germline assignment: CDR1 MNHNY and CDR2 SVGAGI (reference sequence). Trimming took 3 bases from V and 7 from J, leaving 9 bases between them. There are 13 residues in the CDR3. The CDR3 reads CASSYGGGGELFF. CDR3 in DNA: TGTGCCAGCAGTTATGGGGGAGGCGGGGAGCTGTTTTTT.

This clonotype was counted a few times. The V call is TRBV4-1, the J call TRBJ2-7; 8 bases fit TRBD2. The J segment lost 0 bases and the V segment lost 4 bases, leaving 5 bases of the junction unmatched. The CDR3 length is 15 residues. CDR1 is MGHRA and CDR2 is YSYEKL in the germline V gene. DNA for the CDR3: TGCGCCAGCAGCCTCACTAGCGGAAGCTCCTACGAGCAGTACTTC. Residues: CASSLTSGSSYEQYF.

The V call is TRBV5-5, the J call TRBJ1-2; the D is unclear. Germline values: CDR1 SGHKS, CDR2 YYEKEE (reference sequence). This CDR3 contains 13 residues. Trimming left V 4 bases short and J 8 bases short, with 15 bases between. The CDR3 coding sequence is TGTGCCAGCAGCCAGGTGCCGGGTGGGGGCTACACCTTC. Its protein is CASSQVPGGGYTF.

This clonotype has only a few counts. This sequence joins TRBV11-2 and TRBJ1-1; 9 bases match TRBD1. The junction had 8 bases not matched to a gene; V was cut back by 6 bases and J by 3 bases. The CDR3 contains 15 residues. Germline V gene lookup returns CDR1 SGHAT and CDR2 FQNNGV. CDR3 amino acids: CASRPGQGPYTEAFF. As DNA, the CDR3 is TGTGCCAGCAGGCCGGGACAGGGACCATACACTGAAGCTTTCTTT.

This clonotype has more than one count but fewer than ten. The rearrangement uses TRBV5-1 and TRBJ2-3; 10 bases agree with TRBD2. The CDR3 spans 14 residues. Per germline, CDR1 SGHRS and CDR2 YFSETQ. Trimming took 5 bases from V and 5 from J; bases not matched to a gene: 5. This CDR3 is CASRGTSVGDTQYF. CDR3 nucleotides: TGCGCCAGCAGAGGGACTAGCGTTGGAGATACGCAGTATTTT.

The sample holds one count of this clonotype. Germline is not matched at one junction end, which may reflect a read error. This chain links TRBV3-1 with TRBJ2-5; TRBD2 matches at 12 bases. There are 20 residues in the CDR3. The germline CDR1 and CDR2 sequences are LGHDT and YNNKEL (reference sequence). CDR3 in amino acids: CATSQDLVFGTSGSQETQYF. CDR3 nucleotides: TGTGCCACCAGCCAAGATTTAGTCTTCGGGACTAGCGGGTCACAGGAGACCCAGTACTTC.

The V call is TRBV27, the J call TRBJ1-4; a weak D match, TRBD1 (5 bases). Deletions cut 6 bases from V and 8 bases from J, with 16 bases between. Per the germline V gene, CDR1 is MNHEY and CDR2 is SMNVEV (reference sequence). CDR3 length: 14 amino acids. The CDR3 DNA sequence: TGTGCCAGCAGACCCCGGGGGAGGGGCGAAAAACTGTTTTTT. Protein sequence: CASRPRGRGEKLFF.

The gene calls are TRBV10-3 and TRBJ1-4; no reliable D call. Trimming took 0 bases from V and 7 from J, leaving 12 bases between them. The CDR3 sequence is 15 residues long. Germline assignment: CDR1 ENHRY and CDR2 SYGVKD. In DNA form, the CDR3 reads TGTGCCATCAGTGAGTCGGGCGCCGTGGGTGAAAAACTGTTTTTT. Protein: CAISESGAVGEKLFF.